A single TCR beta chain is shown here with its context. The antigen it recognizes is unknown. No qualities accompany the bases; no much larger clone lies one base away. This specimen belongs to a study of T cell responses to AZD1222 COVID-19 vaccine (dated by TCRdb to the early 2020s). For the wider study: A total of over 230 trial participants underwent TCR sequencing, of whom around 210 had received two doses of AZD1222 and 26 had received two doses of the MenACWY control vaccine. Trial participants were enrolled by age into 18-55, 56-69 and 70-plus year subgroups, with roughly 160, 29 and 62 TCR-sequenced participants respectively. Results the study describes overall, beyond this receptor: A significant rise in spike-specific TCR breadth and depth was observed after two AZD1222 doses relative to day 0 and relative to MenACWY recipients. No day 14 peak-response samples were available, so repertoires were characterized only after the peak T cell response. Reportedly, almost half of the unique spike-specific TCRs recognized epitopes lying outside the regions that are mutated in the B.1.351 and B.1.1.7 variants. Participants were mostly white British, with more females than males. The authors suggested clonal diversity may have been underestimated. Vaccine-associated CD4 TCRs spanned the whole spike protein, with dominant responses in regions 160-218 and 743-854. In the small 56-69-year group, the increase in depth fell short of significance, most likely because of low power. Only six or seven AZD1222 recipients were SARS-CoV-2 seropositive at baseline, limiting conclusions about previously exposed vaccinees.

The CDR3 regions of human TCRbeta chains were subjected to immunosequencing. The study's own analysis went as follows. TCRs in the repertoires were compared against a reference library of SARS-CoV-2-specific TCRs that had been generated with the MIRA antigen-specificity platform. Breadth was defined as the fraction of unique TCRs that were SARS-CoV-2-associated. Depth was defined as the fraction of total T cells that were SARS-CoV-2-associated. Using the MIRA data, each spike-specific TCR was assigned both to the spike region to which the TCR was reactive and to a CD4 or CD8 class. Log10-transformed breadth and depth values were compared by one-way ANOVA with Sidak's multiple comparisons tests. TCRdb retrieved this table from immuneACCESS and kept in-frame rearrangements only. Not all clones are present; in checked studies, unresolved V genes account for under half, and no reason is known for the remainder. The V and J calls and clone size were taken over from that table, and D and trimming were inferred from the DNA. Counted in this sample were some 130,000 clones; roughly 91% of them appeared once. Of the sample, 6.5% to 8% is held by the ten largest clones.

What this sample's time point label stands for: about 28 days (+/-7) after the second vaccine dose. AZD1222 recipients with second doses at about 4 weeks or about 12 weeks were pooled, because spike-specific TCR depth and breadth did not differ between schedules. Samples from vaccinated people were obtained from the UK trials COV001 and COV002, which included a single-blind randomized controlled phase 2/3 trial of AZD1222 (ChAdOx1 nCoV-19) in healthy adults. For TCRbeta chain sequencing, PBMC samples were collected from trial participants at day 0 and at day 28 after the second dose. The sequence derives from an adult who received the AZD1222 COVID-19 vaccine. The sequencing here drew on peripheral blood, taken 28 days after the second AZD1222 dose.

The DNA sequence is TGTGCCAGCAGTGATTTAAGGGGTGGCACTGAAGCTTTCTTT. Translated, this gives CASSDLRGGTEAFF. The V and J segments used are TRBV2 and TRBJ1-1; a weak D assignment points to TRBD1 (5 bases agree). CDR1 and CDR2 are read off the germline V gene as SNHLY and FYNNEI. Its CDR3 holds 14 amino acids, cysteine through phenylalanine. Just the 42-base CDR3 DNA is kept, in frame starting at base 1. V was cut back by 3 bases and J by 4 bases, leaving a gap of 12 bases between them.